The rows below give T cell receptor beta chains drawn from one sample of a study of T cells in Graves' hyperthyroidism and ophthalmopathy. TCRdb recomputed calls from the multiplex PCR reads with MiXCR, one row per CDR3 protein. Here the sample spans around 600,000 distinct CDR3 sequences, 14% being singletons. Material: blood. The receptors shown here come from a woman aged 45-65 years with Graves' ophthalmopathy. Each CDR3 is given with its conserved first and last residue. A D gene is named only where the DNA matches it firmly. The size of a clone is reported for some rows only, either as once, few or many, or as a class for expanded clones.

>many|TRBJ2-7|TRBV11-2|-
CASRTFKQANYEQYF
TGTGCCAGCAGGACTTTCAAACAAGCAAACTACGAGCAGTACTTC
>-|TRBJ1-1|TRBV24-1|TRBD1
CATSKTQQGGGTEAFF
TGTGCCACCAGTAAAACCCAACAGGGGGGAGGAACTGAAGCTTTCTTT
>many|TRBJ2-3|TRBV2|TRBD2
CASTKTSGSADTQYF
TGTGCCAGCACCAAGACTAGCGGGAGCGCAGATACGCAGTATTTT
>many|TRBJ1-5|TRBV20-1|TRBD1
CSAVTGTGGARQPQHF
TGCAGTGCTGTCACCGGGACAGGGGGCGCCAGGCAGCCCCAGCATTTT
>-|TRBJ2-3|TRBV12-3/TRBV12-4|TRBD1
CAGTPGQGGGTDTQYF
TGTGCCGGCACCCCCGGACAGGGCGGTGGCACAGATACGCAGTATTTT
>many|TRBJ2-7|TRBV30|-
CAWSVSRDYEQYF
TGTGCCTGGAGTGTAAGCAGGGACTACGAGCAGTACTTC
>-|TRBJ2-3|TRBV28|-
CASSSPAVGSSDTQYF
TGTGCCAGCAGTTCGCCAGCGGTAGGGTCCTCAGATACGCAGTATTTT
>many|TRBJ2-2|TRBV2|-
CASSRGQISTGELFF
TGTGCCAGCAGCCGCGGACAGATTTCCACCGGGGAGCTGTTTTTT
>-|TRBJ2-1|TRBV24-1|-
CATVGGDSYNEQFF
TGTGCCACCGTAGGAGGGGATTCCTACAATGAGCAGTTCTTC
>-|TRBJ2-3|TRBV7-9|-
CASSPRLSLRLGQNTDTQYF
TGTGCCAGCAGCCCCAGACTAAGTCTGCGTTTGGGACAAAACACAGATACGCAGTATTTT